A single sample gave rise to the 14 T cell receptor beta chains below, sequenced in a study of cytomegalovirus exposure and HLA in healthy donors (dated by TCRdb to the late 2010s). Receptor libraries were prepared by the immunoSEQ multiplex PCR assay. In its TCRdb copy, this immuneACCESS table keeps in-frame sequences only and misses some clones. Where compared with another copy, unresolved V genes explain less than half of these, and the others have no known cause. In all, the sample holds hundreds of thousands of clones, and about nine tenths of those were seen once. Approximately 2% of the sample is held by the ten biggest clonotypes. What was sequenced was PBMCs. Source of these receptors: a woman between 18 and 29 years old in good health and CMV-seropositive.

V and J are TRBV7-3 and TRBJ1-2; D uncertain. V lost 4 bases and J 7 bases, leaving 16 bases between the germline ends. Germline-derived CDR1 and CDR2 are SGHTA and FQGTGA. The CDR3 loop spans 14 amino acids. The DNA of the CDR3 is TGTGCCAGCAGCTCCCAACAGTTCGGGGTTGGCTACACCTTC. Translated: CASSSQQFGVGYTF.

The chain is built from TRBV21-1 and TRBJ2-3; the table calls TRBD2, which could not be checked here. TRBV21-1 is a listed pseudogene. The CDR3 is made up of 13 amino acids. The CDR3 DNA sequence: TGTGCCAGCAGCCGGGTTATAGTGGGTACGCAGTATTTT. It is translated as CASSRVIVGTQYF.

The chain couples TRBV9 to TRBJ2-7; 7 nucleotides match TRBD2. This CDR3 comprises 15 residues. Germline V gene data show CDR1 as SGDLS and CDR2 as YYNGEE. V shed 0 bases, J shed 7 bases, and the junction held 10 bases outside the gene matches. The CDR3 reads CASSVEGGRDEEQYF. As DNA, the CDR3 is TGTGCCAGCAGCGTAGAGGGAGGGAGGGATGAAGAGCAGTACTTC. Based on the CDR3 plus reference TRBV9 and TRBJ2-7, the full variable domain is DSGVTQTPKHLITATGQRVTLRCSPRSGDLSVYWYQQSLDQGLQFLIQYYNGEERAKGNILERFSAQQFPDLHSELNLSSLELGDSALYFCASSVEGGRDEEQYFGPGTRLTVT.

The CDR3 DNA reads as TGCAGCGCCGCGAGGGGACAGCGTCTGGAGCAGTTCTTC. It encodes CSAARGQRLEQFF. The genes are TRBV29-1 and TRBJ2-1, with 7 bases matching TRBD1. Trimming cost V 7 bases and J 10 bases; bases outside gene matches: 13. Germline V lookup: CDR1 SQVTM, CDR2 ANQGSEA. The length of the CDR3 is 13 residues.

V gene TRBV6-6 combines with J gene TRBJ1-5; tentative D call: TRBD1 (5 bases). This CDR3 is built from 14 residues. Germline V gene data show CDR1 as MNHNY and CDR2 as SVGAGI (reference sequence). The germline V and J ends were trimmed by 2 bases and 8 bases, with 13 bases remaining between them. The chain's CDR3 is CASSYGTGVEPQHF. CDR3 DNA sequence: TGTGCCAGCAGTTACGGGACGGGAGTGGAGCCCCAGCATTTT.

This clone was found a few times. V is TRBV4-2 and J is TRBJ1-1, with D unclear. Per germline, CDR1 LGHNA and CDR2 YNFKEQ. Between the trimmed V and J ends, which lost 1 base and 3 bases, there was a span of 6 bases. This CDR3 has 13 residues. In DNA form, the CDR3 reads TGTGCCAGCAGCCAAGGGGCCTACACTGAAGCTTTCTTT. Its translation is CASSQGAYTEAFF.

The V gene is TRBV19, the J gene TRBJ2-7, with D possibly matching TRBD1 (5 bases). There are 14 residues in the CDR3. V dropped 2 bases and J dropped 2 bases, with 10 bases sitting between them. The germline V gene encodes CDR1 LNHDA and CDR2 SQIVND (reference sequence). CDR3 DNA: TGTGCCAGTAGTATAACGGCAGGGCCCTACGAGCAGTACTTC. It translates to CASSITAGPYEQYF. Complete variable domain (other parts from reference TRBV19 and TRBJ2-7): DGGITQSPKYLFRKEGQNVTLSCEQNLNHDAMYWYRQDPGQGLRLIYYSQIVNDFQKGDIAEGYSVSREKKESFPLTVTSAQKNPTAFYLCASSITAGPYEQYFGPGTRLTVT.

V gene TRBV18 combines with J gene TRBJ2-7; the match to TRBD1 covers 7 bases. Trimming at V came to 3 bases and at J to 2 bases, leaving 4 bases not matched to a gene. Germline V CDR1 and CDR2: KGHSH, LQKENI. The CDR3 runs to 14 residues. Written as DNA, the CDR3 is TGTGCCAGCTCACCGGGGACAGATACCTACGAGCAGTACTTC. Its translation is CASSPGTDTYEQYF.

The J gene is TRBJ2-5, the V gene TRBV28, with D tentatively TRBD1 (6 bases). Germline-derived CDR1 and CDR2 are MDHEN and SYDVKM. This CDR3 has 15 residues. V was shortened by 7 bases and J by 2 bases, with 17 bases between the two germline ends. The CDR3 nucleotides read TGTGCCAGCACTCCCACAGGGTTGACTCAAGAGACCCAGTACTTC. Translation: CASTPTGLTQETQYF.

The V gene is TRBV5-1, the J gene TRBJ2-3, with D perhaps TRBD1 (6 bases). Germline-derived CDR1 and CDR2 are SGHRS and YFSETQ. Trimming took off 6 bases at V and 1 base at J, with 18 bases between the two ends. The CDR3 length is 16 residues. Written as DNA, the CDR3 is TGCGCCAGCAAACGCAGGGGAGACGGGGGCACAGATACGCAGTATTTT. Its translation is CASKRRGDGGTDTQYF.

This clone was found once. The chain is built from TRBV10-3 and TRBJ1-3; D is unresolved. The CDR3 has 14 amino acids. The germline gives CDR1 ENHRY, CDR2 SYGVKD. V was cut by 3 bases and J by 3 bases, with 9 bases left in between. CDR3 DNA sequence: TGTGCCATCAGTGAATGGGGAGGTGGAAACACCATATATTTT. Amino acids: CAISEWGGGNTIYF.

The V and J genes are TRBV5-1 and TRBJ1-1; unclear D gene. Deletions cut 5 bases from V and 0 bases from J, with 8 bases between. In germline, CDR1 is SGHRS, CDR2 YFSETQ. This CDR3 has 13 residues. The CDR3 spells CASRGNVNTEAFF. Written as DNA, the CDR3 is TGCGCCAGCAGGGGCAACGTGAACACTGAAGCTTTCTTT.

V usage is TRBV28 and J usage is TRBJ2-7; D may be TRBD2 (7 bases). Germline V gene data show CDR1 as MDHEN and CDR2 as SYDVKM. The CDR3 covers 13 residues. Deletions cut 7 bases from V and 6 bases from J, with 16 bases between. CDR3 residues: CASILGGAREQYF. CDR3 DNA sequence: TGTGCCAGCATCCTAGGGGGGGCCCGCGAGCAGTACTTC.

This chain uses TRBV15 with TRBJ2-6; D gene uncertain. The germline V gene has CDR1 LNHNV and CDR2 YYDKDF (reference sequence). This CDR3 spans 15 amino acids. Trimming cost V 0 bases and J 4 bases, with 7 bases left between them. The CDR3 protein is CATSRDLAGANVLTF. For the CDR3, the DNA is TGTGCCACCAGCAGAGATCTGGCCGGGGCCAACGTCCTGACTTTC.